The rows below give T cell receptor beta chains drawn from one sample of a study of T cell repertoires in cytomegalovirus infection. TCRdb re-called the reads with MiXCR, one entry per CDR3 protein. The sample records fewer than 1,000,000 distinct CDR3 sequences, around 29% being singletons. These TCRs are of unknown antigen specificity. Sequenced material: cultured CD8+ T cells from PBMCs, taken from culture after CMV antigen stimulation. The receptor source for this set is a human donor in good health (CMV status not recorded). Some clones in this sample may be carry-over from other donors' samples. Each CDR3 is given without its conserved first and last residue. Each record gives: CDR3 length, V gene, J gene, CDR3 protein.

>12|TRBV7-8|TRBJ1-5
ASSTGTDNQPQH
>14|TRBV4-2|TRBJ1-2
ASSQDSGQGGVGYT
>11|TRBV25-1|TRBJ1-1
ASKVRENTEAF
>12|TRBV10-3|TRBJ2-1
AISDIGSYNEQF
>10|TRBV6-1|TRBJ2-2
ASSVSGGELF
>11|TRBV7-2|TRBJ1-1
ASGRGVGTEAF
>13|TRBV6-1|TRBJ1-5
ASSEKIGSNQPQH
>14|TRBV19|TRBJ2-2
ASSIGLAGKGGELF
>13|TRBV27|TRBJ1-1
ASSLIKAVNTEAF
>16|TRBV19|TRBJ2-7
ASSIGFYGTSSSYEQY
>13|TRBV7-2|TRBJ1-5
ASSLEGIRNQPQH
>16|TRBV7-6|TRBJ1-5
ASSLEGTGAPLDQPQH
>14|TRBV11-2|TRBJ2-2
ASSQRSGRENGELF
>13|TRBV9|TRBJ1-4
ASSASGTRGEKLF
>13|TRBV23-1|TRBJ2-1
ASNYRDRTNGEQF
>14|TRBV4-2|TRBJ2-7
ASSQEVRQGSYEQY
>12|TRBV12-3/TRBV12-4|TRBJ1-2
ANRPGQGAYGYT
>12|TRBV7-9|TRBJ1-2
ASSFEVLSYGYT
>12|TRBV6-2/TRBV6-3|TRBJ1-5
ASTSPRGNQPQH
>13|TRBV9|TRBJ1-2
ASSVVQENIYGYT
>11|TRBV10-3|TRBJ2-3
AILGNGADTQY
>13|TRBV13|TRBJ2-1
ASSLDRDRGVEQF
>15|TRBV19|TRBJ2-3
ASSSLLAGSDTDTQY
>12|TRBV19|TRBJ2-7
VTSPAVGSYEQY
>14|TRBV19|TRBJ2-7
ASSIDRQATSYEQY
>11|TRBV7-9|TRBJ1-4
ASSLDRWEKLF
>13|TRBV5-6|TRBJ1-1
ASSTTETAYTEAF
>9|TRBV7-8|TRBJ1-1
ASSLGLGAF
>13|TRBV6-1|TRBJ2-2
ASSDPSGTPIELF
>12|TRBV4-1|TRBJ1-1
ASTVRGPNTEAF
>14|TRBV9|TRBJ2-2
ASSVAGTGNTGELF
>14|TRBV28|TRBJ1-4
ASSLVSGGNYEKLF
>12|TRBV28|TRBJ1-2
ASSPLGTGNGYT
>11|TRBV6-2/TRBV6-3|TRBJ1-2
ASSYGPWYGYT
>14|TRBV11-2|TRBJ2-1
AITLIGLAGGPGQF
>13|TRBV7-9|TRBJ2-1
ASSLVRGRVDEQF
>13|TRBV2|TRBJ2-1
ASSLGTRSNNEQF
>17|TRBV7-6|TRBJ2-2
ASSLRLEGGGSNTGELF